These 8 T cell receptor beta chains were all obtained from the same sample, sequenced in a study of blood T cell repertoires in COVID-19. Using immunoSEQ multiplex PCR, the repertoire was profiled, and TCRdb retains in-frame clones only, with some absent. The sample holds over 150,000 clones, roughly 80% seen once. Sequencing used peripheral blood. These receptors were taken from a man aged 65 to 85 with acute or convalescent COVID-19.

The chain is built from TRBV5-5 and TRBJ1-1; 7 bases agree with TRBD1. The CDR3 runs to 14 residues. In germline, CDR1 is SGHKS, CDR2 YYEKEE (reference sequence). V lost 2 bases, J lost 4 bases, and 5 bases stayed unmatched. CDR3 loop: CASSLRNRGTEAFF. The CDR3 DNA is TGTGCCAGCAGCTTAAGGAACAGGGGCACTGAAGCTTTCTTT.

The V gene is TRBV7-2, the J gene TRBJ1-4, with a tentative D call TRBD1 (5 bases). V lost 3 bases and J lost 8, with 13 bases in between. Per germline, CDR1 SGHTA and CDR2 FQGNSA. The CDR3 is 14 amino acids. CDR3 sequence (DNA): TGTGCCAGCAGCTTCCAGGGTGGCTTGGAAAAACTGTTTTTT. Its protein is CASSFQGGLEKLFF.

The J gene is TRBJ2-1, the V gene TRBV7-9; TRBD2 matches 16 bases. Germline V gene data show CDR1 as SEHNR and CDR2 as FQNEAQ (reference sequence). The CDR3 covers 16 residues. With V trimmed by 5 bases and J by 8 bases, 6 bases remained unmatched. The CDR3 reads CASSLPGLAGGYEQFF. The CDR3 nucleotides read TGTGCCAGCAGCCTACCGGGACTAGCGGGAGGGTATGAGCAGTTCTTC.

This clone was seen only a few times. CDR3 nucleotide sequence: TGCGCCAGCAGTGAGTATGGGTCGGGGGGGCCCGATGAGCAGTTCTTC. Protein sequence: CASSEYGSGGPDEQFF. The V and J genes are TRBV10-1 and TRBJ2-1; 8 bases fit TRBD2. V lost 1 base to trimming and J lost 8 bases; unmatched junction nucleotides: 10. The CDR3 contains 16 residues. Germline CDR1 and CDR2: WNHNN and SYGVQD (reference sequence).

This chain joins TRBV5-1 and TRBJ2-1, with TRBD2 matching over 9 bases. The junction had 6 bases not matched to a gene; V was cut back by 0 bases and J by 8 bases. CDR1 SGHRS and CDR2 YFSETQ come from the germline V gene. The CDR3 consists of 15 residues. The CDR3, as DNA: TGCGCCAGCAGCTTGGAGGCGGGGGGGCCCTATGAGCAGTTCTTC. Translating it yields CASSLEAGGPYEQFF.

The chain employs TRBV6-5 and TRBJ1-1; D unresolved. The CDR3 is 13 residues long. V lost 8 bases, J lost 7 bases, and 17 bases lay in between. The germline CDR1 and CDR2 sequences are MNHEY and SVGAGI. CDR3 amino acids: CASRPDFPIEAFF. CDR3 DNA sequence: TGTGCCAGCCGACCGGACTTCCCGATTGAAGCTTTCTTT.

The chain employs TRBV6-6 and TRBJ1-2, with 11 bases lining up with TRBD1. The CDR3 contains 16 residues. Trimming took 5 bases from V and 5 from J; bases not matched to a gene: 10. The germline V gene has CDR1 MNHNY and CDR2 SVGAGI (reference sequence). The CDR3 here is CASSKFGQGAYYGYTF. The CDR3 coding sequence is TGTGCCAGCAGTAAATTTGGACAGGGGGCATATTATGGCTACACCTTC.

The V and J genes are TRBV5-1 and TRBJ1-3, with D tentatively TRBD1 (6 bases). The CDR3 extends over 14 amino acids. The ends were cut back, 4 bases at V and 4 bases at J, with 12 bases in the middle. CDR1 and CDR2 (germline): SGHRS, YFSETQ. In DNA, the CDR3 is TGCGCCAGCAGCCTGGACAGTCAAGGAAACACCATATATTTT. It yields the protein CASSLDSQGNTIYF.